These 18 T cell receptor beta chains came from one sample sequenced in a study of shared clonotypes between healthy human individuals. Profiling relied on immunoSEQ multiplex PCR, and the TCRdb table lists in-frame clones only, not all of them. The top ten hold approximately 23% of the sample, which has approximately 100,000 clones, 67% seen once. The sequenced sample was memory CD8+ T cells sorted from blood. Subset described: CD45RO+ cells pooled with CCR7-negative TemRA cells. Source of these receptors: a woman aged 30 to 39 in good health.

A note on this clone: It is likely a read error: a sequence one base away is far more abundant. V gene TRBV6-6 combines with J gene TRBJ2-2; 13 bases line up with TRBD2. Per the germline V gene, CDR1 is MNHNY and CDR2 is SVGAGI (reference sequence). The junction had 0 bases not matched to a gene; V was cut back by 5 bases and J by 3 bases. The CDR3 is 15 residues long. The CDR3 nucleotides are TGTGCCAGCAGTGGACTAGCGGGAGACACCGGGGAGCTGTTTTTT. It codes for CASSGLAGDTGELFF.

The chain carries TRBV6-5 and TRBJ2-1; 8 positions match TRBD2. Germline values: CDR1 MNHEY, CDR2 SVGAGI. V lost 11 bases, J lost 7 bases, and 16 bases stayed unmatched. The CDR3 has 15 residues. CDR3 amino acids: CASSGGANQGNEQFF. CDR3 nucleotides: TGTGCCTCCAGCGGGGGCGCCAACCAAGGAAATGAGCAGTTCTTC.

The chain recombines TRBV28 with TRBJ2-2, with TRBD2 identical over 7 bases. Germline V lookup: CDR1 MDHEN, CDR2 SYDVKM. CDR3 length equals 16 residues. The V segment lost 5 bases and the J segment 3 bases; nucleotides outside the gene matches: 9. As DNA, the CDR3 is TGTGCCAGCAGTCAGGCGACTAGCACCGACACCGGGGAGCTGTTTTTT. This codes for CASSQATSTDTGELFF.

J is TRBJ2-7 and V is TRBV28; D not certain. V lost 4 bases to trimming and J lost 0 bases, with 25 bases between them. This CDR3 comprises 19 residues. Germline lookup yields CDR1 MDHEN and CDR2 SYDVKM. CDR3 sequence (DNA): TGTGCCAGCAGTTCCCGATTTTTCAGTACTTCCCAAACCTCCTACGAGCAGTACTTC. Amino acid sequence: CASSSRFFSTSQTSYEQYF.

The genes are TRBV28 and TRBJ2-2; 9 nucleotides line up with TRBD2. From germline, CDR1 is MDHEN and CDR2 SYDVKM. This CDR3 has 21 amino acids. V lost 6 bases, J lost 0 bases, and 20 bases stayed unmatched. CDR3 nucleotides: TGTGCCAGCAGCCTTATCCCGGGACTAGCCCTTTCTTTCGCGAACACCGGGGAGCTGTTTTTT. This translates into CASSLIPGLALSFANTGELFF.

V and J are TRBV2 and TRBJ2-2; TRBD2 agrees at 10 bases. The CDR3 is 16 amino acids. In germline, CDR1 is SNHLY, CDR2 FYNNEI. Trimming took 6 bases from V and 4 from J; bases not matched to a gene: 8. The CDR3, as DNA: TGTGCCAGCAGCTGTCTAGCGGGAGTTTGCACCGGGGAGCTGTTTTTT. Translating it yields CASSCLAGVCTGELFF.

V is TRBV7-6 and J is TRBJ2-1, with D unclear. Germline V gene data show CDR1 as SGHVS and CDR2 as FNYEAQ. The CDR3 contains 16 residues. V was shortened by 3 bases and J by 0 bases, with 12 bases between the two germline ends. Here the CDR3 DNA reads TGTGCCAGCAGCTTGGATGTAAGAAACTCCTACAATGAGCAGTTCTTC. Protein product: CASSLDVRNSYNEQFF.

The chain links TRBV9 to TRBJ2-7, with 9 bases fitting TRBD1. CDR1 is SGDLS, CDR2 YYNGEE, per germline. V lost 3 bases to trimming and J lost 2 bases; unmatched junction nucleotides: 3. There are 14 residues in the CDR3. The CDR3 coding sequence is TGTGCCAGCAGCGCGGGACAGGGAACCTACGAGCAGTACTTC. This translates into CASSAGQGTYEQYF.

The rearrangement uses TRBV18 and TRBJ2-2, with 7 bases lining up with TRBD2. The CDR3 consists of 15 residues. Germline lookup yields CDR1 KGHSH and CDR2 LQKENI. The J segment lost 2 bases and the V segment lost 3 bases, leaving 3 bases of the junction unmatched. The CDR3 loop is CASSPASGNTGELFF. The DNA of the CDR3 is TGTGCCAGCTCACCCGCTAGCGGAAACACCGGGGAGCTGTTTTTT.

On this clone: This sample includes further DNA sequences coding for the same CDR3. The gene calls are TRBV11-2 and TRBJ2-7, with D possibly being TRBD2 (5 bases). Trimming shortened V by 6 bases and J by 0 bases, and 6 bases separated the two germline ends. The CDR3 runs 12 residues. Germline assignment: CDR1 SGHAT and CDR2 FQNNGV. The CDR3 DNA follows: TGTGCCAGCAGTACTAGCTCCTACGAGCAGTACTTC. It translates to CASSTSSYEQYF.

The rearrangement joins TRBV9 to TRBJ2-3; the D gene is possibly TRBD1 (6 bases). The V gene's germline CDR1 is SGDLS and CDR2 YYNGEE. This CDR3 spans 15 amino acids. V lost 5 bases to trimming and J lost 0 bases, with 13 bases between them. CDR3 DNA sequence: TGTGCCAGCAGGACAGGAGAGTCTAGCACAGATACGCAGTATTTT. Its translation is CASRTGESSTDTQYF.

The rearrangement joins TRBV5-5 to TRBJ1-5; TRBD1 might be the D (5 bases). Germline V lookup: CDR1 SGHKS, CDR2 YYEKEE (reference sequence). Trimming shortened V by 4 bases and J by 2 bases, and 19 bases separated the two germline ends. The CDR3 has 17 residues. CDR3 in amino acids: CASSPERGGWGNQPQHF. In DNA, the CDR3 is TGTGCCAGCAGCCCCGAGCGCGGGGGATGGGGCAATCAGCCCCAGCATTTT.

V usage is TRBV9 and J usage is TRBJ2-1; 10 bases are a match to TRBD2. Germline assignment: CDR1 SGDLS and CDR2 YYNGEE. The length of the CDR3 is 14 residues. The V and J ends lost 4 bases and 7 bases, in that order; junction bases with no gene match: 5. The CDR3 coding sequence is TGTGCCAGCAGCCTAGGACTAGCGGTGAATGAGCAGTTCTTC. Translation: CASSLGLAVNEQFF.

V gene TRBV7-6 combines with J gene TRBJ2-1, with unresolved D. The CDR3 runs to 13 residues. V lost 8 bases and J lost 2, with 10 bases in between. Looked up from germline, CDR1 is SGHVS and CDR2 is FNYEAQ. CDR3 residues: CASQKGPYNEQFF. CDR3 bases: TGTGCCAGCCAGAAAGGCCCCTACAATGAGCAGTTCTTC.

The genes are TRBV6-5 and TRBJ2-4; D not resolved. CDR1 and CDR2 (germline): MNHEY, SVGAGI. V was trimmed by 5 bases and J by 0 bases, leaving 5 bases between them. The CDR3 runs to 13 residues. CDR3 DNA: TGTGCCAGCAGTCTGGGAGCCAAAAACATTCAGTACTTC. Its protein product is CASSLGAKNIQYF.

The chain employs TRBV12-5 and TRBJ1-1; D ambiguous. Germline lookup yields CDR1 LGHNT and CDR2 FRNRAP. The ends were cut back, 0 bases at V and 3 bases at J, with 17 bases in the middle. The CDR3 sequence is 17 residues long. DNA of the CDR3: TGTGCTAGTGGTTTGGTTTTCGGCAGTACAGTGTACACTGAAGCTTTCTTT. It is translated as CASGLVFGSTVYTEAFF. Drawing the rest from reference TRBV12-5 and TRBJ1-1, the complete variable domain is DARVTQTPRHKVTEMGQEVTMRCQPILGHNTVFWYRQTMMQGLELLAYFRNRAPLDDSGMPKDRFSAEMPDATLATLKIQPSEPRDSAVYFCASGLVFGSTVYTEAFFGQGTRLTVV.

The chain links TRBV19 to TRBJ2-1, with 7 bases lining up with TRBD1. CDR1 LNHDA and CDR2 SQIVND come from the germline V gene (reference sequence). V shed 6 bases, J shed 4 bases, and the junction held 3 bases outside the gene matches. The CDR3 is 13 amino acids. Written as DNA, the CDR3 is TGTGCCAGTAGGGGGGACAGTTACAATGAGCAGTTCTTC. Translated, it gives CASRGDSYNEQFF.

This clone is medium-sized. This chain connects TRBV6-1 to TRBJ2-1; D perhaps matches TRBD2 (6 bases). The germline gives CDR1 MNHNS, CDR2 SASEGT. The CDR3 is 17 residues long. V was clipped by 3 bases and J by 5 bases, with 20 bases between them. This chain's CDR3 is CASSDHGGLGSHNEQFF. In DNA, the CDR3 is TGTGCCAGCAGTGACCATGGAGGGTTGGGGTCACACAATGAGCAGTTCTTC.